These 8 T cell receptor beta chains were all obtained from the same sample, sequenced in a study of T cell repertoires in cytomegalovirus infection. TCRdb processed the reads anew with MiXCR; each CDR3 protein has one entry. The data hold 310,000 or so distinct CDR3 sequences, with roughly 25% observed a single time. These receptors are not linked to any known antigen. Material: cultured PBMCs, obtained from culture after CMV antigen stimulation. The receptors were gathered from a human donor in good health (CMV status not recorded). Some clones in this sample may be carry-over from other donors' samples.

V gene TRBV10-3 combines with J gene TRBJ1-1; TRBD1 matches 7 bases. Trimming removed 3 bases from V and 4 bases from J; junction bases left unmatched: 5. In germline, CDR1 is ENHRY, CDR2 SYGVKD. This CDR3 is built from 14 residues. The CDR3 sequence is CAISDGGGFTEAFF. The CDR3 nucleotides are TGTGCCATCAGTGACGGAGGGGGCTTCACTGAAGCTTTCTTT.

The chain couples TRBV12-3 or TRBV12-4 to TRBJ2-1; no clear D. V lost 6 bases and J lost 8, with 17 bases in between. The CDR3 runs 14 residues. CDR3 residues: CASSSVRVVDEQFF. Here the CDR3 DNA reads TGTGCCAGCAGCTCGGTTCGGGTAGTCGATGAGCAGTTCTTC.

This clonotype was observed a handful of times. CDR3 amino acids: CASSLGQGALYNEQFF. Written as DNA, the CDR3 is TGTGCCAGCAGCTTAGGGCAGGGGGCGCTCTACAATGAGCAGTTCTTC. The chain recombines TRBV7-2 with TRBJ2-1, with 8 bases matching TRBD1. CDR1 is SGHTA and CDR2 is FQGNSA in the germline V gene. V lost 1 base, J lost 3 bases, and 5 bases stayed unmatched. CDR3 length: 16 amino acids.

This clonotype was observed once. This chain joins TRBV3-1 and TRBJ1-2; maybe TRBD1 (6 bases). Germline loops: CDR1 LGHDT, CDR2 YNNKEL (reference sequence). The CDR3 is made up of 14 amino acids. The germline V and J ends were trimmed by 7 bases and 6 bases, with 18 bases remaining between them. CDR3 residues: CASTRGSGANGYTF. In DNA, the CDR3 is TGTGCCAGCACCCGGGGGTCAGGGGCGAATGGCTACACCTTC.

This sequence joins TRBV20-1 and TRBJ2-1; D is unresolved. Trimming stripped 1 base from V and 8 bases from J, with 6 bases between. In germline, CDR1 is DFQATT, CDR2 SNEGSKA (reference sequence). This CDR3 is built from 11 residues. The CDR3 spells CSARVNYEQFF. As DNA, the CDR3 is TGCAGTGCTAGAGTGAATTATGAGCAGTTCTTC.

The gene calls are TRBV7-2 and TRBJ2-7, with a tentative D call TRBD1 (6 bases). The CDR3 covers 16 residues. Trimming shortened V by 3 bases and J by 4 bases, and 19 bases separated the two germline ends. Germline CDR1 and CDR2: SGHTA and FQGNSA. CDR3 nucleotide sequence: TGTGCCAGCAGCTTGAGTGCTAGTAACAGGGATTACGAGCAGTACGTC. Its protein product is CASSLSASNRDYEQYV.

This clonotype was seen a handful of times. The V gene is TRBV27, the J gene TRBJ1-4, with 11 bases aligning to TRBD1. Germline lookup yields CDR1 MNHEY and CDR2 SMNVEV (reference sequence). The CDR3 loop spans 13 amino acids. V lost 8 bases and J lost 7; bases outside the gene matches: 3. The CDR3 reads CASGQGAPEKLFF. The CDR3 DNA follows: TGTGCCAGCGGACAGGGGGCGCCTGAAAAACTGTTTTTT.

This rearrangement joins TRBV6-2 or TRBV6-3 to TRBJ2-1, with TRBD2 identical over 9 bases. The CDR3 contains 16 residues. After removal of 6 bases from V and 4 bases from J, the junction contained 10 bases not matched to a gene. Germline CDR1 MNHEY, CDR2 SVGEGT. The CDR3 region has the DNA TGTGCCAGCAGCACCTTAGCGGGAGATTCGTACAATGAGCAGTTCTTC. Amino acid sequence: CASSTLAGDSYNEQFF.